This TCR beta chain is drawn from a study of long-term antiretroviral therapy in people with HIV (dated by TCRdb to the early 2020s). At the level of the whole study: The earliest samples were collected roughly a decade before the 2015 WHO recommendation for immediate ART, at a time when ART was usually postponed until CD4 counts fell. This retrospective serial study examined whether starting ART and sustained HIV suppression were associated with changes in the composition and diversity of the TRB repertoire in peripheral blood. From 30 to 35 adults with confirmed HIV infection, the cohort provided 192 cryopreserved PBMC samples, gathered serially across a mean of around 6 years (range 1-12). Among the 25 to 30 participants with HIV, over nine were female. No cross-contamination during QIAcube processing was seen in test extractions of a monoclonal T-cell line run alongside approximately 36 polyclonal samples.

Study-wide findings and limitations: Inferences about post-ART repertoire changes are limited because no data were available on ART adherence, viral resistance or therapy changes. Expanded TRB clones identified before ART initiation dominated the repertoire across all time points, though the dominance fluctuated and decreased in many PLHIV after ART. Limited PBMC availability meant only the TCR beta chain was sequenced, without alpha chain pairing. The samples were dated from about 2004 to 2018, and the ART regimens that were used may be less effective than current ART regimens. CDR3 length ranges in HIV repertoires were narrower than in controls, and network structure suggested an antigen-experienced repertoire with only a slight naive shift after ART. Because pre-ART samples had limited cell numbers, profiling was done on unsorted PBMC rather than on sorted CD4+ and CD8+ T cells. Starting ART was linked to a significant rise in TRB diversity, yet even with long-term ART the diversity remained significantly lower than in transplant donor controls.

Inclusion was restricted to participants for whom at least one PBMC sample before ART initiation and at least two post-ART samples were available. All participants with HIV were treated in the United States of America. Before DNA extraction, cryopreserved samples of 1-10 million PBMC were thawed and then washed. At the time of the earliest PBMC sample for each participant with HIV, ages ranged from about 23 to 60 years. PBMC samples from each participant spanned 1-4 timepoints before ART initiation and 2-8 timepoints after ART initiation, with a median of 7 samples. For every participant, serial HIV viral load, CD4+ T-cell count, ART history and demographic data were obtained. A Qiagen kit on a QIAcube was used to extract genomic DNA from unsorted PBMC, with samples processed in batches of 12. The immunoSEQ hsTCRB v3.0 assay was used at survey level resolution to sequence the TRB variable region. TRB sequencing targeted a depth of 40,000-50,000 T-cell genomes per sample. TRB libraries were pooled and sequenced on an Illumina MiSeq using a v3 150-cycle kit. Per the authors' processing: Repertoire analysis was performed in R inside a reproducible Nextflow workflow that covered QC, data transformation and analysis. Custom analyses were implemented in LymphoSeq2, an R package for AIRR-Seq data exploration. A handful of samples that produced fewer than 5000 total TRB sequences were removed, so 188 HIV repertoires were analyzed. Among the roughly 190 retained HIV repertoires, some 60 were collected before ART initiation and 120 to 130 after ART initiation. Repertoires were downsampled to 5000 TRB nucleotide sequences, and summary statistics were averaged over 100 downsampling iterations. TRB sequences were retained for analysis only if CDR3 regions of at least seven amino acids were present. Two measures captured diversity: a Shannon entropy-derived clonality score and the Gini coefficient. In repertoire networks, the top 5000 CDR3 amino acid sequences were linked whenever an edit distance of one separated two sequences. For TRB CDR3 amino acid sequences, antigen specificity groups and MHC restriction were predicted with GLIPH2. To flag known associations with CMV, EBV, HIV or tissue antigens, CDR3 amino acid sequences were compared against VDJdb and McPAS-TCR. Pre-ART, post-ART and control groups were compared with Wilcoxon signed-rank tests and Holm-Bonferroni correction. TCRdb limited this immuneACCESS table to in-frame rearrangements with V and J called. A share of clones is missing; checked studies link under half to unresolved V genes, and the rest is unexplained. That table gives V, J and clone size, and the DNA gave D and trimming. This sample gives 15,000 or so clones in total; less than 95% of them show up just once. The ten top clones hold roughly 4.2% of the sample.

Note on this clone: No antigen is known for it. No per-base quality is available; no much larger clone lies one base away.

As encoded in the germline V gene (reference sequence), CDR1 is LNHNV while CDR2 is YYDKDF. The CDR3 has 15 amino acids, counting the end cysteine and phenylalanine. Only the CDR3 DNA is retained, 45 bases long and in frame from the first base. V trim: 3 bases; J trim: 2 bases; unmatched bases: 4. The chain joins TRBV15 to TRBJ1-3; TRBD1 agrees with 7 junctional bases. The material sequenced was unsorted PBMCs, taken roughly 6.4 years after starting antiretroviral therapy. This clonotype was obtained from a woman aged 45-65 years with HIV. In nucleotide form, the sequence is TGTGCCACCAGCAGGAAAACAGGGGCTGGAAACACCATATATTTT. The encoded protein is CATSRKTGAGNTIYF. Here the CDR3 is joined to the reference TRBV15 and TRBJ1-3 genes, and the full variable domain is: DAMVIQNPRYQVTQFGKPVTLSCSQTLNHNVMYWYQQKSSQAPKLLFHYYDKDFNNEADTPDNFQSRRPNTSFCFLDIRSPGLGDTAMYLCATSRKTGAGNTIYFGEGSWLTVV.